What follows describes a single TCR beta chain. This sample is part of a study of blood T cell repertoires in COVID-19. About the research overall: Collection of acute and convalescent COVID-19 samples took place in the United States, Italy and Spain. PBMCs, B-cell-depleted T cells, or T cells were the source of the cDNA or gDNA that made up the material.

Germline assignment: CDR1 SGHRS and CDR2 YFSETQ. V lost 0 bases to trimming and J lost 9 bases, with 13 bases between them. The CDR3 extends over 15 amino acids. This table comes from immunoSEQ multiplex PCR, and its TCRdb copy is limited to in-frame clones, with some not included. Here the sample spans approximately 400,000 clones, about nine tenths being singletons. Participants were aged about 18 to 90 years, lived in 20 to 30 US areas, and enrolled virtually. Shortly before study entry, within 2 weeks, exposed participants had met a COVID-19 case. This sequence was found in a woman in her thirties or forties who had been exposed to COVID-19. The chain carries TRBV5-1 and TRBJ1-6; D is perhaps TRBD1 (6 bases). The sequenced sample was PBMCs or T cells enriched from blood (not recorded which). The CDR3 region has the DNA TGCGCCAGCAGCTTGGGTGGGCAGGGGATTTCACCCCTCCACTTT. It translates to CASSLGGQGISPLHF.